This T cell receptor (beta chain) was found in a study of pediatric ulcerative colitis. Broader study findings: This repertoire reflects total lymphocytes rather than subpopulations like regulatory T cells. In rectum, acute severe colitis had expanded clones and less diversity. Two rectal CDR3 clonotypes occurred in all ulcerative colitis patients. Substantially fewer templates came from two patients' blood samples.

This clone was detected only a few times. Its cognate antigen is unknown. The rectum was sampled with one to two pinch biopsies at colonoscopy. The protocol was immunoSEQ multiplex PCR, while the TCRdb copy is restricted to in-frame clones and leaves out a portion. The sample comprises more than 35,000 clones, about three quarters of which are singletons, and 0.65% to 0.75% rests with the top ten. The specimen was gut tissue. The sequence derives from a boy between 5 and 17 years old with moderate ulcerative colitis.

The CDR3: CASSLYGVGNQPQHF. CDR3 sequence (DNA): TGTGCCAGCAGCTTGTATGGGGTCGGCAATCAGCCCCAGCATTTT. V is TRBV5-8 and J is TRBJ1-5, with no clear D. The germline V gene encodes CDR1 SGHTS and CDR2 YDEGEE. V lost 1 base and J 2 bases, leaving 10 bases between the germline ends. The CDR3 has 15 residues.